These 14 T cell receptor beta chains share one sample of origin, sequenced in a study of Graves' ophthalmopathy and Graves' hyperthyroidism. Scientists amplified the TCR beta CDR3 regions from RNA transcripts. First-round RT-PCR employed HTBI primers, with a second-round multiplex PCR after it. TCRdb called the multiplex PCR reads again in MiXCR, with one record for every CDR3 protein. The data show a few hundred thousand distinct CDR3 sequences, roughly 17% seen once. Sequencing input: peripheral blood. The receptors were gathered from an adult woman with stable Graves' hyperthyroidism.

In this sample, this clonotype turned up many times. This chain uses TRBV7-8 with TRBJ2-7; D may match TRBD1 or TRBD2 (5 bases each). This CDR3 contains 14 residues. Germline CDR1 SGHVS, CDR2 FQNEAQ. The ends were cut back, 0 bases at V and 6 bases at J, with 12 bases in the middle. CDR3 in DNA: TGTGCCAGCAGCTTAGCTGGGACCCAAGTCGAGCAGTACTTC. Its translation: CASSLAGTQVEQYF.

Worth noting for this clonotype: The junction shows a germline mismatch at one end, possibly a read error. The chain has TRBV5-1 and TRBJ1-5; D is ambiguous. The CDR3 is 13 residues long. The V gene's germline CDR1 is SGHRS and CDR2 YFSETQ. CDR3: CASSLASNQPHHF. CDR3 nucleotides: TGCGCCAGCAGCTTGGCTAGCAATCAGCCCCATCATTTT.

This clonotype occurred many times. V usage is TRBV20-1 and J usage is TRBJ2-7, with 9 bases aligning to TRBD1. The CDR3 extends over 15 amino acids. V shed 3 bases and J 2 bases; nucleotides not matched to a gene: 8. CDR1 DFQATT and CDR2 SNEGSKA come from the germline V gene (reference sequence). In DNA form, the CDR3 reads TGCAGTGCTAGGCCAGTGGGACAGGGTGCCTACGAGCAGTACTTC. As protein: CSARPVGQGAYEQYF.

The sample holds a few counts of this clonotype. A read error may account for a junction end that differs from germline. This chain links TRBV15 with TRBJ2-2; 10 nucleotides agree with TRBD1. The CDR3 loop spans 16 amino acids. The V gene's germline CDR1 is LNHNV and CDR2 YYDKDF (reference sequence). The CDR3: CAASRTGQGVTGELFF. DNA for the CDR3: TGTGCCGCCAGCAGGACAGGACAGGGGGTTACCGGGGAGCTGTTTTTT.

This clonotype was seen repeatedly, ten times or more. This chain connects TRBV7-9 to TRBJ2-5; 7 nucleotides line up with TRBD1. J gave up 1 base and V 5 bases, and 4 bases lay outside the gene matches. Germline CDR1 reads SEHNR; CDR2 reads FQNEAQ (reference sequence). The CDR3 spans 14 residues. DNA of the CDR3: TGTGCCAGCAGCCTGGGACAGCCCCAAGAGACCCAGTACTTC. Translation: CASSLGQPQETQYF.

This clonotype has a count of ten or more. The chain is built from TRBV7-2 and TRBJ2-7; possibly TRBD1 for D (5 bases). The CDR3 covers 15 residues. Deletions cut 1 base from V and 7 bases from J, with 17 bases between. From germline, CDR1 is SGHTA and CDR2 FQGNSA. The CDR3 sequence: CASSLDHTGSWEQYF. The DNA of the CDR3 is TGTGCCAGCAGCTTAGACCACACAGGTTCGTGGGAGCAGTACTTC.

With regard to this clonotype: One end of the junction varies from germline; a read error may be responsible. The CDR3 region is CASGGGRGNTGELLF. The CDR3 DNA sequence: TGTGCCAGCGGCGGGGGGCGAGGGAACACCGGGGAGCTGCTTTTT. The J gene is TRBJ2-2, the V gene TRBV5-4; 8 bases align to TRBD2. This CDR3 has 15 amino acids. Germline loops: CDR1 SGHNT, CDR2 YYREEE (reference sequence).

This clonotype was picked up many times. V and J are TRBV7-8 and TRBJ2-7; 9 bases map to TRBD1. From germline, CDR1 is SGHVS and CDR2 FQNEAQ. The trim removed 4 bases at V and 7 bases at J, leaving 14 bases unmatched. This CDR3 spans 16 amino acids. The CDR3 region has the DNA TGTGCCAGCAGCTCTAGTTGGGACAGGGAAACGGGGGAGCAGTACTTC. This sequence encodes CASSSSWDRETGEQYF.

The chain employs TRBV5-1 and TRBJ1-5, with D perhaps matching TRBD1 (5 bases). The V gene lost 4 bases and the J gene lost 10 bases, with 15 bases spanning the gap. There are 13 residues in the CDR3. The germline V gene has CDR1 SGHRS and CDR2 YFSETQ. CDR3 DNA sequence: TGCGCCAGCAGCCTAGAGTTGGGGCATCCCCAGCATTTT. Translated: CASSLELGHPQHF.

This clonotype was detected many times. The chain joins TRBV24-1 to TRBJ2-2; the match to TRBD2 covers 7 bases. V was clipped by 9 bases and J by 0 bases; unmatched bases: 6. The germline gives CDR1 KGHDR, CDR2 SFDVKD. The CDR3 loop spans 15 amino acids. The CDR3 sequence: CATGFGGANTGELFF. CDR3 nucleotides: TGTGCCACCGGCTTTGGGGGGGCGAACACCGGGGAGCTGTTTTTT.

This clonotype occurred many times. The genes are TRBV6-1 and TRBJ2-2, with 9 bases lining up with TRBD2. The germline V gene encodes CDR1 MNHNS and CDR2 SASEGT. V shed 6 bases, J shed 1 base, and the junction held 0 bases outside the gene matches. The CDR3 length is 14 residues. Here the CDR3 reads CASRTSGNTGELFF. In nucleotides, the CDR3 is TGTGCCAGCAGGACTAGCGGGAACACCGGGGAGCTGTTTTTT.

In its sample, this clonotype was seen a few times. The chain recombines TRBV6-1 with TRBJ1-5, with a possible D match to TRBD1 (6 bases). CDR3 size: 17 residues. V lost 0 bases to trimming and J lost 2 bases, with 14 bases between them. Germline V gene lookup returns CDR1 MNHNS and CDR2 SASEGT. CDR3: CASSEAGGRDGNQPQHF. In DNA form, the CDR3 reads TGTGCCAGCAGTGAAGCGGGGGGGCGCGATGGCAATCAGCCCCAGCATTTT.

The chain links TRBV5-1 to TRBJ2-7, with TRBD1 matching over 9 bases. CDR1 and CDR2 (germline): SGHRS, YFSETQ. The CDR3 covers 14 residues. J lost 7 bases, V lost 1 base, and 6 bases had no gene match. The CDR3 DNA reads TGCGCCAGCAGCTTGACAGGGGGCTCAGAAGAGCAGTACTTC. Protein sequence: CASSLTGGSEEQYF.

In regard to this clonotype: Mismatch with germline at one junction end may stem from a read error. The chain joins TRBV6-1 to TRBJ2-5; D gene ambiguous. This CDR3 is built from 11 residues. From germline, CDR1 is MNHNS and CDR2 SASEGT. The CDR3 reads CASKTEETKYF. CDR3 coding DNA: TGTGCCAGCAAGACCGAAGAGACCAAGTACTTC.